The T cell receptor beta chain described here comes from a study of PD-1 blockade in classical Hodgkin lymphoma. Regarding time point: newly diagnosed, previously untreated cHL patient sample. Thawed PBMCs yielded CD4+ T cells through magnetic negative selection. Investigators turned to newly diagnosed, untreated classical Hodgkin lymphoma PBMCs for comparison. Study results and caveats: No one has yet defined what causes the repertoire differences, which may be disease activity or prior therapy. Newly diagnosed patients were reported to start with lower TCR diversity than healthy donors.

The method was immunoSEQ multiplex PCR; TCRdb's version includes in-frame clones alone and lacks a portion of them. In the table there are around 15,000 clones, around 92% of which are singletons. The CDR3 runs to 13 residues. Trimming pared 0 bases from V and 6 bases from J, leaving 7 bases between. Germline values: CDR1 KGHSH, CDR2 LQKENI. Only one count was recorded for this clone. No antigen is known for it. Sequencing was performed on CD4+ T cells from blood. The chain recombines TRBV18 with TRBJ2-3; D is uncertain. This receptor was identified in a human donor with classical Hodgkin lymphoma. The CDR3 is CASSPPIVDTQYF. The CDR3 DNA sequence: TGTGCCAGCTCACCACCGATTGTGGATACGCAGTATTTT.